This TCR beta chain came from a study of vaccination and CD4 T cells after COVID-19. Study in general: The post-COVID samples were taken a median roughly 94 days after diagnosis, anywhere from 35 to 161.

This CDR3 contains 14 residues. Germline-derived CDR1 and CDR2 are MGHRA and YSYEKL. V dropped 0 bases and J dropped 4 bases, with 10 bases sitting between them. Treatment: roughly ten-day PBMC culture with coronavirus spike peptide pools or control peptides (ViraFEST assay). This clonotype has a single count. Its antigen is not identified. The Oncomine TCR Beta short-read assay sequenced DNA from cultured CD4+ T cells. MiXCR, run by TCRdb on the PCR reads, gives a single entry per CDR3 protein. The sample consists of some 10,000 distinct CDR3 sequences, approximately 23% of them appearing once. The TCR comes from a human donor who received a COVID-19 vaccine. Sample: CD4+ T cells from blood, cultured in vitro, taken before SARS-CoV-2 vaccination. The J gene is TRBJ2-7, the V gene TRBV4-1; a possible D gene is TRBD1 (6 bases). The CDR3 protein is CASSQEGHLYEQYF. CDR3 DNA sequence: TGCGCCAGCAGCCAAGAGGGACATCTATACGAGCAGTACTTC.